This T cell receptor beta chain was profiled in a study of T cells in Graves' hyperthyroidism and ophthalmopathy. General study findings and limits: Most thyroid-expanded clonotypes above 0.001 were also found in blood. Progression to ophthalmopathy was predicted a median of about 6.6 months early.

With a duration under 2 months, the hyperthyroidism was newly diagnosed in patients aged 18 to 65. In germline, CDR1 is SGHNT, CDR2 YENEEA. With 4 bases removed from V and 2 bases from J, the gap between germline ends came to 13 bases. CDR3 size: 15 residues. This clonotype appeared many times. Antigen: not known. RNA transcripts yielded amplified TCR beta CDR3 regions. Primed by the HTBI set, a first-round RT-PCR was run on the TCR CDR3. Each CDR3 protein gets one entry after TCRdb re-called the multiplex PCR reads with MiXCR. Among 200,000 or so distinct CDR3 sequences listed, roughly 17% were seen once.

The chain uses TRBV11-3 and TRBJ2-3, with D possibly TRBD1 on 5 matching bases. The TCR was taken from a woman in her fifties or sixties with Graves' hyperthyroidism. The source material was blood. The CDR3 DNA follows: TGTGCCAGCAGCTCCTCGACAGACCTCACAGATACGCAGTATTTT. Its translation: CASSSSTDLTDTQYF. Combining the CDR3 with reference TRBV11-3 and TRBJ2-3 gives the whole variable domain EAGVVQSPRYKIIEKKQPVAFWCNPISGHNTLYWYLQNLGQGPELLIRYENEEAVDDSQLPKDRFSAERLKGVDSTLKIQPAELGDSAVYLCASSSSTDLTDTQYFGPGTRLTVL.